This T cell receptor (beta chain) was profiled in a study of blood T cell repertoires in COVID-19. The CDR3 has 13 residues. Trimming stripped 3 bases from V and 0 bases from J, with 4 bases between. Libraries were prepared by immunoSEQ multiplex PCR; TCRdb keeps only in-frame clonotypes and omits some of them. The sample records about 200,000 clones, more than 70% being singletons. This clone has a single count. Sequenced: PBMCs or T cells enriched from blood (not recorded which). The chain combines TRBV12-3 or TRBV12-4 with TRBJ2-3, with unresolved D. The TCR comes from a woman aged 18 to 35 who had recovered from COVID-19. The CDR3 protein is CASSFPSTDTQYF. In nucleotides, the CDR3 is TGTGCCAGCAGTTTTCCAAGCACAGATACGCAGTATTTT.